Reported below is one T cell receptor beta chain. These data are taken from a study of blood T cell repertoires in COVID-19. Overall study: Acute and convalescent COVID-19 samples came from the United States, Italy and Spain.

Original analysis: Amplified reference gene primers provided the basis for estimating nucleated cell counts. The data were produced by immunoSEQ multiplex PCR, yet TCRdb's version contains in-frame clones alone and is incomplete. That table furnishes V, J and clone size, whereas the DNA furnished D and trimming. This repertoire shows 85,000 to 120,000 clones, about 70% found once; its top ten account for approximately 0.9%. The germline CDR1 and CDR2 sequences are SGHRS and YFSETQ. Trimming left V 4 bases short and J 7 bases short, with 11 bases between. The CDR3 is 12 amino acids. The source material was peripheral blood. The gene calls are TRBV5-1 and TRBJ1-1; possible D gene TRBD1, 6 bases. The receptor was derived from a human donor with acute or convalescent COVID-19. The donor label of this sample is uncertain. The CDR3 DNA reads TGCGCCAGCAGCCCGGACAGCCGTGAAGCTTTCTTT. Translating gives CASSPDSREAFF.